The TCR beta chain described here comes from a study of T cells in Graves' hyperthyroidism and ophthalmopathy. RNA transcripts yielded amplified TCR beta CDR3 regions. A first-round RT-PCR of the TCR CDR3 used the HTBI primer set. TCRdb reprocessed the multiplex PCR reads via MiXCR and lists one record per CDR3 protein. The repertoire holds about 360,000 distinct CDR3 sequences, with roughly 25% as singletons. V was clipped by 2 bases and J by 9 bases; unmatched bases: 4. The CDR3 extends over 13 amino acids. Germline CDR1 and CDR2: WNHNN and SYGVQD (reference sequence). Not enrolled were patients with uncontrolled infection, other autoimmune disease, pregnancy or lactation.

J is TRBJ2-7 and V is TRBV10-1; 10 bases map to TRBD2. The sequenced sample was blood. The sequence was collected from a man aged 45-65 years with Graves' hyperthyroidism. In nucleotides, the CDR3 is TGCGCCAGCAGTGAGGGGACTAGCGTCGGGCAGTACTTC. This codes for CASSEGTSVGQYF.